A selection of T cell receptor beta chains follows, all from one sample in a study of blood T cells in healthy people across ages. TCRdb used MiXCR to reprocess the 5' RACE reads, holding one entry per CDR3 protein. The table lists 1.4 million or so distinct CDR3 sequences, under 55% of them singletons. Sequencing input: blood. These TCRs come from a woman aged 18 to 35 in good health. CDR3s include the opening cysteine and the closing phenylalanine or tryptophan. The D gene is left open where the match is weak. A clone size is listed for some rows: how often the clone was seen (once, few, many), or a class if it is expanded.

J gene	clone size	D gene	V gene	CDR3 DNA	CDR3 protein
TRBJ1-2	few	TRBD1	TRBV4-3	TGCGCCAGCAGCCATGCCGGGACAGGGGTATACACCTTC	CASSHAGTGVYTF
TRBJ2-7	.	.	TRBV7-2	TGTGCCAGCAGCTTCCGGGGGCAATCAAACGAGCAGTACTTC	CASSFRGQSNEQYF
TRBJ2-3	few	TRBD1	TRBV7-7	TGTGCTAGCAGCTCACACAGGGGTAGGACAGATACGCAGTATTTT	CASSSHRGRTDTQYF
TRBJ2-2	.	TRBD2	TRBV6-1	TGTGCCAGCAGTCCCGGGACTAGGGCTGGGGAGCTGTTTTTT	CASSPGTRAGELFF
TRBJ2-7	many	TRBD2	TRBV4-2	TGTGCCAGCAGCCAGAAGAGGACTAGCGGTTCCTACGAGCAGTACTTC	CASSQKRTSGSYEQYF
TRBJ2-3	once	.	TRBV28	TGTGCCAGCAGTCCCGGACTGGCCCGCACAGATACGCAGTATTTT	CASSPGLARTDTQYF
TRBJ1-5	.	TRBD1	TRBV27	TGTGCCAAGAACCTCCCGGACAGGATTGGTCAGCCCCAGCATTTT	CAKNLPDRIGQPQHF
TRBJ2-7	.	.	TRBV15	TGTGCCACCAGCAGAGATCTGCAGGATCCCTACGAGCAGTACTTC	CATSRDLQDPYEQYF
TRBJ2-5	few	.	TRBV6-2/TRBV6-3	TGTGCCAGCAGCCTGGGCAAGGCCTTGTACCAAGAGACCCAGTACTTC	CASSLGKALYQETQYF
TRBJ2-3	few	TRBD2	TRBV10-3	TGTGCCCATAGCGGGGGAGCGCTCGCAGATACGCAGTATTTT	CAHSGGALADTQYF
TRBJ2-3	.	.	TRBV9	TGTGCCAGCAGCGTAGGATATGGAGATACGCAGTATTTT	CASSVGYGDTQYF
TRBJ1-2	.	.	TRBV7-8	TGTGCCAGCAGCCGACAGGAAAATGGCTACACCTTC	CASSRQENGYTF
TRBJ2-3	few	.	TRBV24-1	TGTGCCACCAGTGATTTGGGACCTAATACGCAGTATTTT	CATSDLGPNTQYF
TRBJ1-6	.	.	TRBV7-9	TGTGCCAGCAGCAGAGGCGGACCGCACTATAAGTCACCCCTCCACTTT	CASSRGGPHYKSPLHF
TRBJ2-4	few	.	TRBV7-2	TGTGCCAGCAGCTTTAGGGACATTCAGTACTTC	CASSFRDIQYF
TRBJ1-4	.	.	TRBV20-1	TGCAGTGCTCCCCGGATTGGGGTTGCTGAAAAACTGTTTTTT	CSAPRIGVAEKLFF
TRBJ2-7	.	TRBD1	TRBV28	TGTGCCAGCAGTGGTAAGTGGGGACAGTCCTACGAGCAGTACTTC	CASSGKWGQSYEQYF
TRBJ1-1	.	.	TRBV7-9	TGTGCCAGCGGAGGATCAGGGAGGAGGCGCACTGAAGCTTTCTTT	CASGGSGRRRTEAFF
TRBJ2-7	.	.	TRBV27	TGTGCCAGCAGTTTATCGTTCCAGCGGTCCTACAATGAGCAGTACTTC	CASSLSFQRSYNEQYF
TRBJ2-1	few	.	TRBV6-5	TGTGCCAGCAGTAGACAGGTAACCTTCAATGAGCAGTTCTTC	CASSRQVTFNEQFF
TRBJ2-5	few	.	TRBV4-3	TGCGCCAGCAGCCGTCGGGAATTCCTAGGACATACACGGGAGACCCAGTACTTC	CASSRREFLGHTRETQYF
TRBJ2-4	few	.	TRBV5-6	TGTGCCAGCAGCTCTTACTACCGGGCCGCACTAGCCAAAAACATTCAGTACTTC	CASSSYYRAALAKNIQYF
TRBJ2-3	.	.	TRBV7-3	TGTGCCAGCAGCCCAGGAACCTCAGGGTGGGGGTCAGATACGCAGTATTTT	CASSPGTSGWGSDTQYF
TRBJ1-2	.	.	TRBV7-9	TGTGCCAGCAGCCGTGCTCCAGGGATCCCTGGCTACACCTTC	CASSRAPGIPGYTF
TRBJ2-5	.	TRBD1	TRBV9	TGTGCCAGCGGACAGGAAGGGGAGACCCAGTACTTC	CASGQEGETQYF
TRBJ2-5	.	.	TRBV7-2	TGTGCCAGCGCATCCGAGTGGACCCAGTACTTC	CASASEWTQYF
TRBJ2-1	.	.	TRBV30	TGTGCCTGGAGTAAGGCAGGTGCTTACAATGAGCAGTTCTTC	CAWSKAGAYNEQFF
TRBJ2-1	.	TRBD1	TRBV20-1	TGCAGTGCTAGAGATCGAAGGGGGCGGAACAATGAGCAGTTCTTC	CSARDRRGRNNEQFF
TRBJ2-7	.	TRBD1	TRBV9	TGTGCCAGCAGCGTAGCTGTAGGGGGCCACGAGCAGTACTTC	CASSVAVGGHEQYF
TRBJ2-5	.	TRBD2	TRBV20-1	TGCAGTGCTGCCGGGGGGGGCGGGAGGATAGAGACCCAGTACTTC	CSAAGGGGRIETQYF
TRBJ2-3	.	TRBD2	TRBV25-1	TGTGCCAGCAGTCTAGCGGGCCTCCGCCCAAGCACAGATACGCAGTATTTT	CASSLAGLRPSTDTQYF
TRBJ2-7	.	.	TRBV7-7	TGTGCTAGCAGCTTAGCTGACGGGTTTAGCTACGAGCAGTACTTC	CASSLADGFSYEQYF
TRBJ2-5	.	.	TRBV12-3/TRBV12-4	TGTGCCAGCAGGTCTGCCAACTTTCAAGAGACCCAGTACTTC	CASRSANFQETQYF
TRBJ1-2	few	TRBD1	TRBV29-1	TGCAGCGTCCGGGACAGGGACATTATTCGGGAAGGCTACACCTTC	CSVRDRDIIREGYTF
TRBJ2-3	few	TRBD2	TRBV20-1	TGCAGTGCTAGATTGTTGCGGGGGGGTGAGACAGATACGCAGTATTTT	CSARLLRGGETDTQYF
TRBJ2-5	.	TRBD2	TRBV20-1	TGCAGTGCTACTAGACTAGCGGGAGAGACCCAGTACTTC	CSATRLAGETQYF
TRBJ2-7	few	.	TRBV7-9	TGTGCCAGCAGCTTAGGGGGTAGCCCTGCCTACGAGCAGTACTTC	CASSLGGSPAYEQYF
TRBJ2-7	.	TRBD2	TRBV20-1	TGCAGTGCTAGCTTAGCGGGGGCCCGAGAGCAGTACTTC	CSASLAGAREQYF
TRBJ1-4	few	.	TRBV20-1	TGCAGTGCTAGAGAGGGTCCCTCGTCTGGTGAAAAACTGTTTTTT	CSAREGPSSGEKLFF
TRBJ2-5	.	.	TRBV5-6	TGTGCCAGCGGGTTGTCGTCCCTCCTCCAAGAGACCCAGTACTTC	CASGLSSLLQETQYF
TRBJ1-5	.	TRBD1	TRBV12-3/TRBV12-4	TGTGCCAGCAGTACCGGGACAGGGACACTTAGCAATCAGCCCCAGCATTTT	CASSTGTGTLSNQPQHF